The rows below give T cell receptor beta chains drawn from one sample of a study of blood T cell repertoires in COVID-19. Sequenced by immunoSEQ multiplex PCR; TCRdb stores in-frame clones only, minus some. The sample has about 92,000 clones, over 60% seen once. The sequencing input was peripheral blood. The receptors derive from a man aged 45-65 years who had recovered from COVID-19. Each CDR3 is given with its conserved first and last residue. D genes are given only for firm matches. The size field is filled for only some rows; it gives once, few, many or a size class.

CDR3aa: CASNQGQGAYNEQFF
CDR3nt: TGTGCCAGCAACCAGGGACAGGGTGCCTACAATGAGCAGTTCTTC
v_gene: TRBV6-5
d_gene: TRBD1
abundance: once
j_gene: TRBJ2-1
len: 15

CDR3aa: CASSIKQGSTEAFF
CDR3nt: TGTGCCAGCAGCATAAAACAGGGGTCCACTGAAGCTTTCTTT
v_gene: TRBV2
d_gene: TRBD1
abundance: .
j_gene: TRBJ1-1
len: 14

CDR3aa: CASSSPPGLVPEQYF
CDR3nt: TGTGCCAGCAGTTCTCCGCCGGGACTAGTCCCCGAGCAGTACTTC
v_gene: TRBV27
d_gene: TRBD2
abundance: .
j_gene: TRBJ2-7
len: 15

CDR3aa: CASSFGGDYGYTF
CDR3nt: TGTGCCAGCAGTTTTGGGGGGGACTATGGCTACACCTTC
v_gene: TRBV12-3/TRBV12-4
d_gene: .
abundance: few
j_gene: TRBJ1-2
len: 13

CDR3aa: CASRPGQGGGGELFF
CDR3nt: TGTGCCAGTCGACCCGGACAGGGCGGTGGCGGGGAGCTGTTTTTT
v_gene: TRBV19
d_gene: TRBD1
abundance: .
j_gene: TRBJ2-2
len: 15

CDR3aa: CASSYQGQGDQKLFF
CDR3nt: TGTGCCAGCAGTTACCAGGGGCAAGGTGATCAAAAACTGTTTTTT
v_gene: TRBV6-5
d_gene: .
abundance: .
j_gene: TRBJ1-4
len: 15

CDR3aa: CASSLASGELFF
CDR3nt: TGTGCCAGCAGCTTAGCGTCCGGGGAGCTGTTTTTT
v_gene: TRBV7-3
d_gene: .
abundance: few
j_gene: TRBJ2-2
len: 12

CDR3aa: CASSPTAGIAEAFF
CDR3nt: TGTGCCAGCAGTCCCACTGCAGGGATCGCTGAAGCTTTCTTT
v_gene: TRBV7-2
d_gene: .
abundance: .
j_gene: TRBJ1-1
len: 14

CDR3aa: CASSLGRGTQYF
CDR3nt: TGTGCCAGCAGCTTAGGAAGGGGGACCCAGTACTTC
v_gene: TRBV7-3
d_gene: .
abundance: .
j_gene: TRBJ2-5
len: 12

CDR3aa: CASSGSGAGQETQYF
CDR3nt: TGTGCCAGCTCAGGAAGCGGGGCAGGGCAAGAGACCCAGTACTTC
v_gene: TRBV18
d_gene: TRBD2
abundance: .
j_gene: TRBJ2-5
len: 15

CDR3aa: CASSIGRQLFTEAFF
CDR3nt: TGTGCCAGCAGCATCGGGAGACAGTTGTTCACTGAAGCTTTCTTT
v_gene: TRBV7-9
d_gene: .
abundance: .
j_gene: TRBJ1-1
len: 15

CDR3aa: CSANRDRGRAEAFF
CDR3nt: TGCAGCGCTAACCGGGACAGGGGGCGCGCTGAAGCTTTCTTT
v_gene: TRBV29-1
d_gene: TRBD1
abundance: .
j_gene: TRBJ1-1
len: 14

CDR3aa: CASKNPLGTGELFF
CDR3nt: TGTGCCAGCAAAAATCCCCTCGGCACCGGGGAGCTGTTTTTT
v_gene: TRBV28
d_gene: .
abundance: .
j_gene: TRBJ2-2
len: 14

CDR3aa: CASSQAVKKASGRSYEQYF
CDR3nt: TGCGCCAGCAGCCAAGCCGTGAAAAAGGCTAGCGGACGCTCCTACGAGCAGTACTTC
v_gene: TRBV4-1
d_gene: TRBD2
abundance: .
j_gene: TRBJ2-7
len: 19

CDR3aa: CASRDMNVGQFF
CDR3nt: TGTGCCAGCAGGGACATGAACGTGGGACAGTTCTTC
v_gene: TRBV28
d_gene: .
abundance: few
j_gene: TRBJ2-1
len: 12

CDR3aa: CASSLIPLGGRYGYTF
CDR3nt: TGCGCCAGCAGCCTAATCCCCCTCGGGGGTCGCTATGGCTACACCTTC
v_gene: TRBV4-1
d_gene: .
abundance: .
j_gene: TRBJ1-2
len: 16

CDR3aa: CASSATPGTGGYNEQFF
CDR3nt: TGTGCCAGCAGCGCAACTCCCGGGACAGGGGGCTACAATGAGCAGTTCTTC
v_gene: TRBV9
d_gene: TRBD1
abundance: .
j_gene: TRBJ2-1
len: 17

CDR3aa: CASRPGGSYEQYF
CDR3nt: TGTGCCAGCAGACCGGGAGGATCCTACGAGCAGTACTTC
v_gene: TRBV6-5
d_gene: TRBD2
abundance: .
j_gene: TRBJ2-7
len: 13

CDR3aa: CASSLASAGAKETQYF
CDR3nt: TGTGCCAGCAGCTTAGCGTCTGCGGGGGCGAAGGAAACGCAGTATTTT
v_gene: TRBV7-9
d_gene: .
abundance: .
j_gene: TRBJ2-3
len: 16

CDR3aa: CASSATTGGSEQYF
CDR3nt: TGTGCCAGCAGCGCCACAACAGGGGGCTCCGAGCAGTACTTC
v_gene: TRBV9
d_gene: TRBD1
abundance: .
j_gene: TRBJ2-7
len: 14

CDR3aa: CGAWGTSGRSTDTQYF
CDR3nt: TGTGGGGCTTGGGGGACTAGCGGGAGAAGTACAGATACGCAGTATTTT
v_gene: TRBV28
d_gene: TRBD2
abundance: .
j_gene: TRBJ2-3
len: 16

CDR3aa: CASSLARTGANNEQFF
CDR3nt: TGTGCCAGCAGCTTAGCGAGGACAGGGGCTAACAATGAGCAGTTCTTC
v_gene: TRBV7-3
d_gene: TRBD1
abundance: many
j_gene: TRBJ2-1
len: 16

CDR3aa: CASSPEVAGIGELFF
CDR3nt: TGTGCCAGCTCACCGGAGGTAGCGGGCATCGGGGAGCTGTTTTTT
v_gene: TRBV18
d_gene: TRBD2
abundance: .
j_gene: TRBJ2-2
len: 15

CDR3aa: CSVVTRGNEKLFF
CDR3nt: TGCAGCGTTGTAACCAGGGGGAATGAAAAACTGTTTTTT
v_gene: TRBV29-1
d_gene: TRBD1
abundance: .
j_gene: TRBJ1-4
len: 13

CDR3aa: CASSYSGKGTEAFF
CDR3nt: TGTGCCAGCAGTTACTCGGGTAAGGGGACTGAAGCTTTCTTT
v_gene: TRBV6-5
d_gene: .
abundance: .
j_gene: TRBJ1-1
len: 14

CDR3aa: CATSSSTGRHNEQFF
CDR3nt: TGTGCCACCAGCAGCTCGACAGGGCGGCACAATGAGCAGTTCTTC
v_gene: TRBV15
d_gene: TRBD1
abundance: .
j_gene: TRBJ2-1
len: 15

CDR3aa: CASSFDRGRNQPQHF
CDR3nt: TGTGCCAGCAGCTTTGACAGGGGTCGCAATCAGCCCCAGCATTTT
v_gene: TRBV7-2
d_gene: TRBD1
abundance: .
j_gene: TRBJ1-5
len: 15

CDR3aa: CASSIVSLNYGYTF
CDR3nt: TGTGCCAGTAGTATAGTCTCGTTAAACTATGGCTACACCTTC
v_gene: TRBV19
d_gene: .
abundance: .
j_gene: TRBJ1-2
len: 14

CDR3aa: CAIGATNTGELFF
CDR3nt: TGTGCCATTGGGGCAACGAACACCGGGGAGCTGTTTTTT
v_gene: TRBV6-5
d_gene: .
abundance: few
j_gene: TRBJ2-2
len: 13

CDR3aa: CASSVGEPDTQYF
CDR3nt: TGTGCCAGCAGCGTAGGCGAACCAGATACGCAGTATTTT
v_gene: TRBV9
d_gene: .
abundance: .
j_gene: TRBJ2-3
len: 13

CDR3aa: CASSYRRNTEAFF
CDR3nt: TGTGCCAGCAGCTACCGGAGGAACACTGAAGCTTTCTTT
v_gene: TRBV7-2
d_gene: .
abundance: .
j_gene: TRBJ1-1
len: 13

CDR3aa: CASSLPREQPQHF
CDR3nt: TGTGCCAGCAGTTTGCCTAGAGAGCAGCCCCAGCATTTT
v_gene: TRBV28
d_gene: .
abundance: .
j_gene: TRBJ1-5
len: 13

CDR3aa: CASSRTSGCPGNEQFF
CDR3nt: TGCGCCAGCAGTCGTACTAGCGGGTGTCCGGGTAATGAGCAGTTCTTC
v_gene: TRBV10-1
d_gene: TRBD2
abundance: .
j_gene: TRBJ2-1
len: 16

CDR3aa: CASSRTGDEKLFF
CDR3nt: TGTGCCAGCAGCCGGACAGGGGACGAAAAACTGTTTTTT
v_gene: TRBV3-1/TRBV3-2
d_gene: TRBD1
abundance: .
j_gene: TRBJ1-4
len: 13

CDR3aa: CASSLAGSSGNTIYF
CDR3nt: TGCGCCAGCAGCTTGGCGGGTAGCTCTGGAAACACCATATATTTT
v_gene: TRBV5-1
d_gene: .
abundance: .
j_gene: TRBJ1-3
len: 15

CDR3aa: CASSKGQRILQETQYF
CDR3nt: TGTGCCAGCAGTAAGGGACAGAGAATCCTCCAAGAGACCCAGTACTTC
v_gene: TRBV6-2/TRBV6-3
d_gene: TRBD1
abundance: .
j_gene: TRBJ2-5
len: 16

CDR3aa: CASSLANSGIYEQYF
CDR3nt: TGTGCCAGCAGCTTAGCGAATAGCGGGATCTACGAGCAGTACTTC
v_gene: TRBV7-2
d_gene: TRBD2
abundance: .
j_gene: TRBJ2-7
len: 15

CDR3aa: CATSDPRVGYTF
CDR3nt: TGTGCCACCAGTGATCCGCGCGTTGGCTACACCTTC
v_gene: TRBV24-1
d_gene: .
abundance: .
j_gene: TRBJ1-2
len: 12

CDR3aa: CASSFSSGGAYEQYF
CDR3nt: TGTGCCAGCAGTTTCTCTAGCGGAGGGGCCTACGAGCAGTACTTC
v_gene: TRBV6-2/TRBV6-3
d_gene: TRBD2
abundance: .
j_gene: TRBJ2-7
len: 15

CDR3aa: CASSPDRGGNQPQHF
CDR3nt: TGTGCCAGCTCTCCTGACAGGGGGGGCAATCAGCCCCAGCATTTT
v_gene: TRBV18
d_gene: TRBD1
abundance: .
j_gene: TRBJ1-5
len: 15

CDR3aa: CASSLRDRGNEQFF
CDR3nt: TGTGCCAGCAGCTTAAGGGACAGGGGAAATGAGCAGTTCTTC
v_gene: TRBV7-9
d_gene: TRBD1
abundance: few
j_gene: TRBJ2-1
len: 14

CDR3aa: CASSPLSRQGTYEQYF
CDR3nt: TGTGCCAGCAGCCCCCTGTCTCGACAGGGAACCTACGAGCAGTACTTC
v_gene: TRBV3-1/TRBV3-2
d_gene: TRBD1
abundance: .
j_gene: TRBJ2-7
len: 16

CDR3aa: CASSQLLVNTEAFF
CDR3nt: TGCGCCAGCAGCCAACTACTAGTGAACACTGAAGCTTTCTTT
v_gene: TRBV4-1
d_gene: .
abundance: .
j_gene: TRBJ1-1
len: 14

CDR3aa: CASSIREGTEAFF
CDR3nt: TGCGCCAGCAGTATTAGGGAGGGCACTGAAGCTTTCTTT
v_gene: TRBV10-1
d_gene: .
abundance: .
j_gene: TRBJ1-1
len: 13

CDR3aa: CASSPGGNTEAFF
CDR3nt: TGTGCCAGCTCTCCGGGTGGAAACACTGAAGCTTTCTTT
v_gene: TRBV18
d_gene: .
abundance: once
j_gene: TRBJ1-1
len: 13

CDR3aa: CASSYGRQGLNTEAFF
CDR3nt: TGTGCCAGCAGTTACGGGCGACAGGGCCTGAACACTGAAGCTTTCTTT
v_gene: TRBV6-5
d_gene: TRBD1
abundance: .
j_gene: TRBJ1-1
len: 16

CDR3aa: CAWGHPNTEAFF
CDR3nt: TGTGCCTGGGGACATCCGAACACTGAAGCTTTCTTT
v_gene: TRBV30
d_gene: .
abundance: few
j_gene: TRBJ1-1
len: 12

CDR3aa: CASSSLQGTEAFF
CDR3nt: TGCGCCAGCAGCTCCTTGCAGGGAACTGAAGCTTTCTTT
v_gene: TRBV5-1
d_gene: .
abundance: .
j_gene: TRBJ1-1
len: 13